Below, one T cell receptor (beta chain) is given with its context. This specimen comes from a study of blood T cell repertoires in COVID-19. Overall study context: PBMCs, B-cell-depleted T cells, or T cells were the source of the cDNA or gDNA that made up the material.

Authors' analysis steps: Counts of nucleated cells, estimated from reference gene primer amplification, were obtained. The repertoire was sequenced with immunoSEQ multiplex PCR; TCRdb's copy has only in-frame clones and lacks some. V and J calls and clone size follow that table, whereas D and trimming were derived from the DNA. The table has 130,000 or so clones, 70% to 85% seen once; the top ten hold 9% to 15%. Trimming removed 5 bases from V and 4 bases from J; junction bases left unmatched: 6. Per the germline V gene, CDR1 is LNHDA and CDR2 is SQIVND (reference sequence). This CDR3 is built from 15 residues.

The sequenced sample was peripheral blood. This sequence originates from a woman aged 55-69 years with acute or convalescent COVID-19. The chain links TRBV19 to TRBJ1-4, with TRBD1 identical over 8 bases. The CDR3 DNA reads as TGTGCCAGTAGTCCCCGACAGGGGCTTAATGAAAAACTGTTTTTT. The encoded protein is CASSPRQGLNEKLFF.